Following are 17 T cell receptor beta chains from one sample sequenced in a study of T cell repertoires in ileal Crohn's disease. Repertoires were generated with immunoSEQ multiplex PCR, while TCRdb's copy carries only in-frame clones and drops some. In the table there are roughly 16,000 clones, 72% of which are singletons. Regarding time point: neoterminal ileum biopsy at postoperative endoscopy, about 6 months after surgery. The sequenced sample consisted of ileal tissue. Receptors originate from an adult with Crohn's disease.

V gene TRBV27 combines with J gene TRBJ2-2; possible D gene TRBD2, 5 bases. The CDR3 runs to 16 residues. Between the trimmed V and J ends, which lost 4 bases and 8 bases, there was a span of 20 bases. Germline loops: CDR1 MNHEY, CDR2 SMNVEV (reference sequence). The CDR3 loop reads CASSSLGGGVTGELFF. The DNA of the CDR3 is TGTGCCAGCAGTTCTCTTGGTGGAGGTGTAACTGGGGAGCTGTTTTTT.

The rearrangement joins TRBV27 to TRBJ2-7, with D tentatively TRBD1 (5 bases). Looked up from germline, CDR1 is MNHEY and CDR2 is SMNVEV (reference sequence). Between the trimmed V and J ends, which lost 3 bases and 5 bases, there was a span of 17 bases. The CDR3 is 15 residues long. The CDR3 DNA reads as TGTGCCAGCAGTTTTATTGGGCAGGGCAAGGACGAGCAGTACTTC. Protein: CASSFIGQGKDEQYF.

The V and J genes are TRBV5-1 and TRBJ2-1; D is uncertain. Trimming took off 0 bases at V and 6 bases at J, with 10 bases between the two ends. The CDR3 covers 14 residues. Germline V gene lookup returns CDR1 SGHRS and CDR2 YFSETQ. The chain's CDR3 is CASSLGHLINEQFF. In nucleotides, the CDR3 is TGCGCCAGCAGCTTGGGACACCTAATCAATGAGCAGTTCTTC.

This clone showed up just a few times. The chain uses TRBV5-6 and TRBJ2-1, with a weak D call TRBD2 (5 bases). Germline CDR1 reads SGHDT; CDR2 reads YYEEEE. Trimming left V 2 bases short and J 8 bases short, with 17 bases between. The CDR3 is made up of 15 amino acids. The CDR3 sequence: CASSLTRPDGDEQFF. Here the CDR3 DNA reads TGTGCCAGCAGCTTAACCCGTCCCGACGGGGATGAGCAGTTCTTC. Supplemented by reference TRBV5-6 and TRBJ2-1, the full variable domain reads DAGVTQSPTHLIKTRGQQVTLRCSPKSGHDTVSWYQQALGQGPQFIFQYYEEEERQRGNFPDRFSGHQFPNYSSELNVNALLLGDSALYLCASSLTRPDGDEQFFGPGTRLTVL.

The V call is TRBV19, the J call TRBJ2-7; D may be TRBD1 (6 bases). The CDR3 is made up of 15 amino acids. Trimming took off 3 bases at V and 4 bases at J, with 16 bases between the two ends. CDR1 is LNHDA and CDR2 is SQIVND in the germline V gene (reference sequence). The chain's CDR3 is CASSIGSGVGYEQYF. DNA of the CDR3: TGTGCCAGTAGTATCGGGTCAGGGGTTGGGTACGAGCAGTACTTC.

This chain links TRBV30 with TRBJ2-7, with TRBD1 matching over 8 bases. Per the germline V gene, CDR1 is GTSNPN and CDR2 is SVGIG (reference sequence). With 8 bases clipped from V and 7 bases from J, the junction kept 10 bases outside the gene matches. The CDR3 sequence is 12 residues long. The CDR3 DNA reads TGTGCCAGCTTCCAGGGGGCAGGAGAGCAGTACTTC. Amino acids: CASFQGAGEQYF.

J is TRBJ2-1 and V is TRBV15, with TRBD2 identical over 8 bases. Germline values: CDR1 LNHNV, CDR2 YYDKDF (reference sequence). V lost 3 bases, J lost 3 bases, and 7 bases stayed unmatched. The CDR3 runs 16 residues. The CDR3 nucleotides read TGTGCCACCAGCAGCCCAATAGCGGGGTACTACAATGAGCAGTTCTTC. Protein sequence: CATSSPIAGYYNEQFF.

This clone occurred a few times. This chain uses TRBV2 with TRBJ2-3; TRBD2 is a possible D gene (6 bases). CDR3 size: 13 residues. Trimming removed 7 bases from V and 6 bases from J, with 14 bases in between. In germline, CDR1 is SNHLY, CDR2 FYNNEI. CDR3 DNA: TGTGCCAGCACCACTCTACGGGGGGATACGCAGTATTTT. Translated, it gives CASTTLRGDTQYF.

The chain employs TRBV5-1 and TRBJ1-6, with a weak D call TRBD1 (6 bases). V was trimmed by 2 bases and J by 9 bases, leaving 6 bases between them. Germline-derived CDR1 and CDR2 are SGHRS and YFSETQ. This CDR3 is built from 12 residues. This chain's CDR3 is CASSLQGSPLHF. As DNA, the CDR3 is TGCGCCAGCAGCTTACAGGGTTCACCCCTCCACTTT.

The chain joins TRBV4-2 to TRBJ1-2, with D maybe TRBD1 (6 bases). Germline V gene lookup returns CDR1 LGHNA and CDR2 YNFKEQ. V was clipped by 0 bases and J by 4 bases, with 15 bases between them. The CDR3 has 16 residues. The CDR3 here is CASSQDRGAKIYGYTF. The CDR3 coding sequence is TGTGCCAGCAGCCAAGATCGGGGGGCGAAGATCTATGGCTACACCTTC.

The chain recombines TRBV4-2 with TRBJ2-1, with D unresolved. V lost 5 bases and J 8 bases, leaving 7 bases between the germline ends. In germline, CDR1 is LGHNA, CDR2 YNFKEQ. CDR3 length: 11 residues. CDR3 amino acids: CASSSIHEQFF. CDR3 DNA: TGTGCCAGCAGCTCCATCCATGAGCAGTTCTTC.

This clone was counted only a few times. This chain uses TRBV5-1 with TRBJ1-5, with 10 bases fitting TRBD1. Germline V gene lookup returns CDR1 SGHRS and CDR2 YFSETQ. With 4 bases clipped from V and 5 bases from J, the junction kept 3 bases outside the gene matches. The CDR3 has 14 amino acids. CDR3 protein: CASSPTGGHQPQHF. The CDR3 DNA sequence: TGCGCCAGCAGCCCGACAGGGGGCCATCAGCCCCAGCATTTT.

The chain has TRBV7-8 and TRBJ1-1; TRBD1 matches at 8 bases. Germline assignment: CDR1 SGHVS and CDR2 FQNEAQ. The J segment lost 4 bases and the V segment lost 7 bases, leaving 8 bases of the junction unmatched. CDR3 length: 14 amino acids. CDR3 region: CASTRQGSSTEAFF. CDR3 DNA: TGTGCCAGCACCCGACAGGGGAGCAGCACTGAAGCTTTCTTT.

In its sample, this clone was seen a few times. V and J are TRBV2 and TRBJ1-5; D unclear. Germline V gene sequence: CDR1 SNHLY, CDR2 FYNNEI. The CDR3 consists of 15 residues. The V and J ends lost 3 bases and 5 bases respectively, with 14 bases between them. This CDR3 reads CASSERRAEYQPQHF. In DNA, the CDR3 is TGTGCCAGCAGTGAGAGGCGTGCGGAATATCAGCCCCAGCATTTT.

This chain joins TRBV10-2 and TRBJ1-5; D is ambiguous. The CDR3 has 14 amino acids. The ends were cut back, 2 bases at V and 0 bases at J, with 5 bases in the middle. Germline-derived CDR1 and CDR2 are WSHSY and SAAADI. As DNA, the CDR3 is TGCGCCAGCAGTGAGGTGTATAGCAATCAGCCCCAGCATTTT. Its translation: CASSEVYSNQPQHF.

The J gene is TRBJ2-7, the V gene TRBV27; unclear D gene. This CDR3 is 14 amino acids long. The V gene's germline CDR1 is MNHEY and CDR2 SMNVEV (reference sequence). V gave up 5 bases and J gave up 0 bases, with 11 bases separating them. In DNA form, the CDR3 reads TGTGCCAGCAGTGCCGACGGGTTCTCCTACGAGCAGTACTTC. Protein sequence: CASSADGFSYEQYF.

This chain uses TRBV15 with TRBJ1-5, with TRBD1 matching over 7 bases. CDR1 and CDR2 (germline): LNHNV, YYDKDF (reference sequence). V gave up 5 bases and J gave up 3 bases; unmatched junction bases: 4. The CDR3 contains 14 residues. For the CDR3, the DNA is TGTGCCACCAGCGGGGGACAGAACAATCAGCCCCAGCATTTT. Translating gives CATSGGQNNQPQHF.